Listed below are T cell receptor beta chains from one sample, sequenced in a study of identical twins. TCRdb analysed the 5' RACE reads with MiXCR anew, one entry per CDR3 protein. The sample holds roughly 1,500,000 distinct CDR3 sequences, less than 40% seen once. The sequencing input was cord blood. These receptors came from a newborn girl in good health. CDR3s include the opening cysteine and the closing phenylalanine or tryptophan. Each record gives: J gene, D gene, V gene, clone size, CDR3 length, CDR3 DNA, CDR3 protein. D genes are given only for firm matches. Not every row has a clone size; where given, it reads once, few, many or a size class.

>TRBJ2-1|TRBD2|TRBV10-3|few|17
TGTGCCATCAGTCTCGCTACTAGCGGGGGGGCCTACAATGAGCAGTTCTTC
CAISLATSGGAYNEQFF
>TRBJ2-3|TRBD2|TRBV4-1|NA|17
TGCGCCAGCAGCCCTGGAGTAGCGGGGCTTAGCACAGATACGCAGTATTTT
CASSPGVAGLSTDTQYF
>TRBJ1-6|TRBD1|TRBV20-1|few|19
TGCAGTGCTAGGGGCGAAGGACAGGGCCCGAGCTCCTATAATTCACCCCTCCACTTT
CSARGEGQGPSSYNSPLHF
>TRBJ2-1|NA|TRBV19|few|12
TGTGCCAGTAGTACGGGGGCGAATGAGCAGTTCTTC
CASSTGANEQFF
>TRBJ2-3|NA|TRBV2|few|14
TGTGCCAGCAGTGATGCTTTTATCACAGATACGCAGTATTTT
CASSDAFITDTQYF
>TRBJ2-3|TRBD1|TRBV11-2|NA|16
TGTGCCAGCAGCCCCCTTGGCAAGGCAGGGGGTTATACGCAGTATTTT
CASSPLGKAGGYTQYF
>TRBJ1-1|NA|TRBV12-3/TRBV12-4|NA|16
TGTGCCAGCAGTCCAGGAGCGGGTTTCCTGAACACTGAAGCTTTCTTT
CASSPGAGFLNTEAFF
>TRBJ2-1|TRBD1|TRBV6-6|once|16
TGTGCCAGCAGTTATCTCGGGACAGGGACCGGCAATGAGCAGTTCTTC
CASSYLGTGTGNEQFF
>TRBJ2-7|NA|TRBV28|many|16
TGTGCCAGCAGTTTTGCATCCCAGACTAGTTCCTACGAGCAGTACTTC
CASSFASQTSSYEQYF
>TRBJ1-2|TRBD1|TRBV11-2|few|16
TGTGCCAGCAGCTTACCCCGACAGGGCCCCAACTATGGCTACACCTTC
CASSLPRQGPNYGYTF
>TRBJ2-5|TRBD2|TRBV11-2|NA|15
TGTGCCAGCAGCCCTGTGGCGGGGGGTTTAGAGACCCAGTACTTC
CASSPVAGGLETQYF
>TRBJ2-1|NA|TRBV20-1|few|12
TGCAGTGCTTGCGACTGGCACAATGAGCAGTTCTTC
CSACDWHNEQFF
>TRBJ2-7|TRBD2|TRBV20-1|few|16
TGCAGTGCTAGAGGGACTAGCGGGGGGTCCTACAATGAGCAGTACTTC
CSARGTSGGSYNEQYF
>TRBJ2-6|NA|TRBV21-1|few|15
TGTGCCAGCAGCAACAGGTCCGATGGGGCCAACGTCCTGACTTTC
CASSNRSDGANVLTF
>TRBJ2-5|NA|TRBV2|NA|15
TGTGCCAGCAGTGAAACGTGGGTCCGGGAAGAGACCCAGTACTTC
CASSETWVREETQYF
>TRBJ2-3|NA|TRBV6-5|NA|13
TGTGCCAGCAGTAAGGGACGGCCAGATACGCAGTATTTT
CASSKGRPDTQYF
>TRBJ1-6|NA|TRBV27|few|13
TGTGCCAGCAGCTTATCTAGGGATTCACCCCTCCACTTT
CASSLSRDSPLHF
>TRBJ2-6|NA|TRBV12-3/TRBV12-4|few|17
TGTGCCAGCCTAAATAACAGGGTTCGCTCTGGGGCCAACGTCCTGACTTTC
CASLNNRVRSGANVLTF
>TRBJ2-2|TRBD1|TRBV7-7|few|14
TGTGCTAGCAGCCTCGACAGGGGGGCCGGGGAGCTGTTTTTT
CASSLDRGAGELFF
>TRBJ2-7|NA|TRBV20-1|NA|13
TGCAGTGCTAGGTGGACAGACTCCTACGAGCAGTACTTC
CSARWTDSYEQYF
>TRBJ2-7|NA|TRBV4-1|NA|15
TGCGCCAGCAGCCAAGTCGTGGTAGCGGCCTACGAGCAGTACTTC
CASSQVVVAAYEQYF
>TRBJ1-6|NA|TRBV11-2|NA|13
TGTGCCAGCAGCTTAGGGGGCCCTTCACCCCTCCACTTT
CASSLGGPSPLHF
>TRBJ2-3|NA|TRBV4-2|NA|13
TGTGCCAGCAGCCAGGGACAAGCAGATACGCAGTATTTT
CASSQGQADTQYF
>TRBJ2-7|TRBD1|TRBV29-1|NA|13
TGCAGCGTTGAGACAGGGCGGAAAAACGAGCAGTACTTC
CSVETGRKNEQYF
>TRBJ2-1|TRBD2|TRBV7-2|few|17
TGTGCCAGCAGCGTTGAGCGGGGGGGCCGAACCTACAATGAGCAGTTCTTC
CASSVERGGRTYNEQFF
>TRBJ2-7|TRBD1|TRBV5-6|few|15
TGTGCCAGCAGCTTGCTGCAGGGGGTCGTCTACGAGCAGTACTTC
CASSLLQGVVYEQYF
>TRBJ2-5|NA|TRBV20-1|NA|10
TGCAGTGCTATCCGACAGACCCTGTACTTC
CSAIRQTLYF
>TRBJ2-1|NA|TRBV25-1|few|12
TGTGCCAGCGGGAGCCTGCTCAATGAGCAGTTCTTC
CASGSLLNEQFF
>TRBJ2-7|TRBD2|TRBV9|many|15
TGTGCCAGCAGCGTAGATCCTAGCGGGTCCTACGAGCAGTACTTC
CASSVDPSGSYEQYF
>TRBJ2-4|TRBD1|TRBV28|NA|15
TGTGCCAGCAGTTTATCCGGGACAGGGGGAAACATTCAGTACTTC
CASSLSGTGGNIQYF
>TRBJ2-3|NA|TRBV29-1|few|10
TGCAGCGTTGTAGGGGTCAATCAGTATTTT
CSVVGVNQYF
>TRBJ2-3|NA|TRBV27|few|21
TGTGCCAGCAGTTTTAGTCGGCGCAGGGGTTTTAAGGACATCGGGACGTATACGCAGTATTTT
CASSFSRRRGFKDIGTYTQYF
>TRBJ1-5|TRBD1|TRBV20-1|NA|16
TGCAGTGCTAGAGAGGCCAGGGGGCTCAGCAATCAGCCCCAGCATTTT
CSAREARGLSNQPQHF
>TRBJ2-7|NA|TRBV18|few|14
TGTGCCAGCTCACCAAAGGGACAATACAATGAGCAGTACTTC
CASSPKGQYNEQYF
>TRBJ2-5|TRBD2|TRBV20-1|few|15
TGCAGTGCAGAACCGGGACTAGCGGCTCAAGAGACCCAGTACTTC
CSAEPGLAAQETQYF